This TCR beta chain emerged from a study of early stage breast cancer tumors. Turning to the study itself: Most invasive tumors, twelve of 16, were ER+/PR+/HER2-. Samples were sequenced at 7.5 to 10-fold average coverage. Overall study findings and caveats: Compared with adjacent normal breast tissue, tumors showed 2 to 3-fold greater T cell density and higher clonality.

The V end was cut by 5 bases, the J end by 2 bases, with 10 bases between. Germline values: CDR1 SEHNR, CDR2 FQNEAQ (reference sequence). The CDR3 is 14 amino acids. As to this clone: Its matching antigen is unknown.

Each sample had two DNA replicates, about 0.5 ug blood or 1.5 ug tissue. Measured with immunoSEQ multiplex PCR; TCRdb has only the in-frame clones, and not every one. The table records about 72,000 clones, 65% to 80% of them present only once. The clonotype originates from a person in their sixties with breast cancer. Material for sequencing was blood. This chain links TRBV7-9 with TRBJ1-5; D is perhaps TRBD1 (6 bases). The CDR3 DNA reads TGTGCCAGCAGCGTGGACAGCCGCAATCAGCCCCAGCATTTT. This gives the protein CASSVDSRNQPQHF.